These T cell receptor beta chains were read from a single sample in a study of blood T cell repertoires in COVID-19. Generated by immunoSEQ multiplex PCR, the TCRdb table keeps only in-frame clones and is missing some. The sample records around 130,000 clones, around 80% being singletons. The material sequenced was peripheral blood. Receptors were obtained from a man aged 65 to 79 with acute or convalescent COVID-19. CDR3s include the opening cysteine and the closing phenylalanine or tryptophan. The order of the fields is clone size, D gene, V gene, J gene, CDR3 length, CDR3 protein, CDR3 DNA. A D gene is named only where the DNA matches it firmly. Clone size appears in some rows only: once, few, many, or a class for an expanded clone.

.	.	TRBV29-1	TRBJ1-1	12	CSARGQNTEAFF	TGCAGCGCCCGGGGACAGAACACTGAAGCTTTCTTT
once	.	TRBV18	TRBJ1-5	15	CASSPLPVSNQPQHF	TGTGCCAGCTCACCGTTACCAGTTAGCAATCAGCCCCAGCATTTT
many	.	TRBV5-1	TRBJ1-3	14	CASSLRGSGNTIYF	TGCGCCAGCAGCTTGAGGGGGTCTGGAAACACCATATATTTT
.	TRBD2	TRBV5-5	TRBJ2-7	13	CASSTSGAQEQYF	TGTGCCAGCAGCACTAGCGGGGCTCAAGAGCAGTACTTC
.	.	TRBV11-3	TRBJ2-2	12	CASSFVTGELFF	TGTGCCAGCAGCTTCGTGACCGGGGAGCTGTTTTTT
.	TRBD1	TRBV3-1/TRBV3-2	TRBJ2-5	16	CASSPAGTGYQETQYF	TGTGCCAGCAGCCCTGCCGGGACAGGGTACCAAGAGACCCAGTACTTC
.	TRBD2	TRBV18	TRBJ2-2	16	CASSRSGTSSTGELFF	TGTGCCAGCTCACGATCCGGGACTAGCAGCACCGGGGAGCTGTTTTTT
.	TRBD1	TRBV28	TRBJ1-5	15	CASRAGGKVNQPQHF	TGTGCCAGCCGGGCAGGGGGCAAGGTCAATCAGCCCCAGCATTTT
.	.	TRBV4-2	TRBJ1-2	13	CASRDDRNYGYTF	TGTGCCAGCAGAGACGACAGAAATTATGGCTACACCTTC
.	TRBD2	TRBV5-1	TRBJ2-1	14	CASSLPGGANEQFF	TGCGCCAGCAGCTTGCCCGGGGGGGCGAATGAGCAGTTCTTC
.	.	TRBV19	TRBJ2-3	12	CASSTYTDTQYF	TGTGCCAGTAGTACCTATACAGATACGCAGTATTTT
.	.	TRBV27	TRBJ2-7	13	CASRFDTGYEQYF	TGTGCCAGCAGGTTCGACACAGGGTACGAGCAGTACTTC
.	.	TRBV3-1/TRBV3-2	TRBJ1-1	17	CASSPRGLRLGDTEAFF	TGTGCCAGCAGCCCCCGGGGGTTGCGACTGGGGGACACTGAAGCTTTCTTT
once	TRBD1	TRBV27	TRBJ2-1	14	CASRRTGMNNEQFF	TGTGCCAGCAGACGGACAGGAATGAACAATGAGCAGTTCTTC
.	.	TRBV7-3	TRBJ2-7	14	CASSSTGLDYEQYF	TGTGCCAGCAGCTCCACGGGACTCGACTACGAGCAGTACTTC
once	TRBD1	TRBV2	TRBJ1-2	15	CASSDYRGQGYGYTF	TGTGCCAGCAGTGATTACAGGGGGCAGGGCTATGGCTACACCTTC
.	.	TRBV29-1	TRBJ2-3	15	CSVGPTGLITDTQYF	TGCAGCGTTGGTCCCACAGGTTTAATCACAGATACGCAGTATTTT
once	TRBD1	TRBV5-1	TRBJ2-2	16	CASRPGQESNTGELFF	TGCGCCAGCAGACCGGGACAGGAGTCGAACACCGGGGAGCTGTTTTTT
once	.	TRBV11-2	TRBJ2-3	14	CASSLDGRLDTQYF	TGTGCCAGCAGCTTAGATGGGAGGCTGGATACGCAGTATTTT
.	TRBD1	TRBV11-2	TRBJ1-6	12	CASRTGGSPLHF	TGTGCCAGCAGGACAGGGGGTTCACCCCTCCACTTT
.	TRBD1	TRBV27	TRBJ1-6	16	CASSLDPQGYNSPLHF	TGTGCCAGCAGTTTAGACCCACAGGGGTATAATTCACCCCTCCACTTT
.	TRBD2	TRBV3-1/TRBV3-2	TRBJ2-5	15	CASSPSTSAQETQYF	TGTGCCAGCAGCCCCTCGACTAGCGCTCAAGAGACCCAGTACTTC
.	TRBD2	TRBV5-1	TRBJ2-4	16	CASSLASGGGINIQYF	TGCGCCAGCAGCTTGGCTAGCGGGGGCGGAATAAACATTCAGTACTTC
.	.	TRBV5-5	TRBJ1-3	14	CASSLGRPGNTIYF	TGTGCCAGCAGCTTGGGCAGGCCTGGAAACACCATATATTTT
.	TRBD1	TRBV5-1	TRBJ2-3	14	CASSLGQETDTQYF	TGCGCCAGCAGCCTGGGACAGGAAACAGATACGCAGTATTTT
.	TRBD1	TRBV6-5	TRBJ1-5	15	CASSPEGQGAQPQHF	TGTGCCAGCAGCCCGGAAGGACAGGGGGCCCAGCCCCAGCATTTT
.	TRBD1	TRBV19	TRBJ1-6	14	CASSGQGYNSPLHF	TGTGCCAGTAGTGGACAGGGGTATAATTCACCCCTCCACTTT
.	.	TRBV5-1	TRBJ2-1	15	CASSLAPLAYNEQFF	TGCGCCAGCAGCTTGGCCCCACTAGCTTACAATGAGCAGTTCTTC
.	TRBD1	TRBV28	TRBJ1-2	13	CASRSGQGYGYTF	TGTGCCAGCAGATCGGGACAGGGCTATGGCTACACCTTC
.	TRBD2	TRBV7-2	TRBJ2-5	15	CASSLNSGRQETQYF	TGTGCCAGCAGCTTAAATAGCGGGCGCCAAGAGACCCAGTACTTC
.	TRBD2	TRBV5-4	TRBJ2-2	16	CASSSWTSGGAGELFF	TGTGCCAGCAGCTCTTGGACTAGCGGGGGGGCCGGGGAGCTGTTTTTT
.	TRBD1	TRBV7-2	TRBJ2-5	14	CASSRTGERETQYF	TGTGCCAGCAGCCGGACAGGGGAAAGAGAGACCCAGTACTTC
.	TRBD1	TRBV5-1	TRBJ2-7	14	CASSAGTGSYEQYF	TGCGCCAGCAGCGCCGGGACAGGATCCTACGAGCAGTACTTC
once	TRBD1	TRBV10-3	TRBJ2-7	13	CATGQGSSYEQYF	TGTGCCACCGGACAGGGTAGCTCCTACGAGCAGTACTTC
.	TRBD1	TRBV7-8	TRBJ1-1	16	CASSQYYQGANTEAFF	TGTGCCAGCAGCCAGTATTACCAGGGGGCTAACACTGAAGCTTTCTTT
.	TRBD1	TRBV9	TRBJ2-7	16	CASSKTGASRVHEQYF	TGTGCCAGCAGTAAAACAGGGGCCTCCAGGGTCCACGAGCAGTACTTC
.	TRBD1	TRBV5-1	TRBJ2-1	13	CASSPVDRDEQFF	TGCGCCAGCAGCCCGGTCGACAGGGATGAGCAGTTCTTC
.	.	TRBV3-1/TRBV3-2	TRBJ1-1	12	CASSQSEYGAFF	TGTGCCAGCAGCCAATCGGAGTATGGAGCTTTCTTT
.	.	TRBV2	TRBJ1-1	14	CASRRGGTDTEAFF	TGTGCCAGCAGGCGGGGGGGGACGGACACTGAAGCTTTCTTT
.	.	TRBV3-1/TRBV3-2	TRBJ1-2	13	CASSQVASSGYTF	TGTGCCAGCAGCCAAGTTGCGAGTTCGGGCTACACCTTC
.	.	TRBV21-1	TRBJ2-4	15	CASSTPDIAKNIQYF	TGTGCCAGCAGCACCCCGGACATTGCCAAAAACATTCAGTACTTC
.	.	TRBV11-3	TRBJ2-3	15	CASSLDGQATDTQYF	TGTGCCAGCAGCTTAGACGGCCAGGCCACAGATACGCAGTATTTT
few	.	TRBV5-6	TRBJ1-2	14	CASTRGGSTGGYTF	TGTGCCAGCACCCGGGGAGGGAGTACGGGCGGCTACACCTTC
.	TRBD1	TRBV5-5	TRBJ2-2	17	CASSLAPGQGHTGELFF	TGTGCCAGCAGCTTGGCCCCGGGACAGGGCCACACCGGGGAGCTGTTTTTT
.	TRBD2	TRBV6-5	TRBJ2-1	14	CASAAGGSYNEQFF	TGTGCCAGCGCAGCGGGGGGTTCTTACAATGAGCAGTTCTTC
.	.	TRBV19	TRBJ1-2	14	CASSISVGRDGYTF	TGTGCCAGTAGTATCTCCGTAGGGAGAGATGGCTACACCTTC
.	TRBD2	TRBV7-8	TRBJ2-1	13	CASSLALGGKQFF	TGTGCCAGCAGCTTAGCGCTGGGGGGGAAGCAGTTCTTC
.	.	TRBV30	TRBJ2-3	14	CAWSSVPSTDTQYF	TGTGCCTGGAGTTCGGTGCCAAGCACAGATACGCAGTATTTT
.	TRBD1	TRBV7-2	TRBJ2-7	16	CASSFAGTESSYEQYF	TGTGCCAGCAGCTTCGCCGGGACAGAGAGCTCCTACGAGCAGTACTTC
.	TRBD1	TRBV2	TRBJ2-6	17	CASSPGQGNTGANVLTF	TGTGCCAGCTCGCCGGGACAGGGGAATACTGGGGCCAACGTCCTGACTTTC
.	.	TRBV3-1/TRBV3-2	TRBJ1-3	16	CASSQPGYTSGNTIYF	TGTGCCAGCAGCCAACCAGGGTACACCTCTGGAAACACCATATATTTT
.	.	TRBV5-1	TRBJ1-5	15	CASSREGGSNQPQHF	TGCGCCAGCAGCCGGGAGGGGGGTAGCAATCAGCCCCAGCATTTT
.	TRBD1	TRBV6-5	TRBJ1-5	15	CASSSGTGSHQPQHF	TGTGCCAGCAGCTCCGGGACAGGGAGCCATCAGCCCCAGCATTTT
.	TRBD1	TRBV6-5	TRBJ1-2	15	CASSPRQGAYYGYTF	TGTGCCAGCAGTCCCCGACAGGGGGCCTACTATGGCTACACCTTC
.	.	TRBV2	TRBJ2-7	14	CASSPYMEGSEQYF	TGTGCCAGCAGTCCTTACATGGAGGGGAGCGAGCAGTACTTC